One and the same sample provided the 6 T cell receptor beta chains below, sequenced in a study of OX40 agonist ivuxolimab in advanced cancers. Libraries were prepared by immunoSEQ multiplex PCR; TCRdb keeps only in-frame clonotypes and omits some of them. The sample includes about 73,000 clones, 86% seen only once; the top ten take over 0.65%. The sample was CD4+ or CD8+ T cells sorted from blood, taken in a trial of the OX40 agonist ivuxolimab. These receptors came from an adult with an advanced solid tumor such as melanoma, head and neck, liver or kidney cancer.

This chain joins TRBV27 and TRBJ2-3; TRBD2 matches at 8 bases. The CDR3 extends over 14 amino acids. Germline assignment: CDR1 MNHEY and CDR2 SMNVEV (reference sequence). Losses at the gene ends were 8 bases for V and 1 base for J; bases not matched to a gene: 5. The CDR3 protein is CASRAGGGTDTQYF. CDR3 nucleotides: TGTGCCAGCCGAGCCGGGGGGGGCACAGATACGCAGTATTTT.

The chain has TRBV28 and TRBJ2-6; no reliable D call. The CDR3 has 15 residues. Trimming pared 1 base from V and 2 bases from J, leaving 6 bases between. Germline assignment: CDR1 MDHEN and CDR2 SYDVKM. The CDR3 loop reads CASSLSTPGANVLTF. The CDR3 DNA follows: TGTGCCAGCAGTTTATCAACCCCTGGGGCCAACGTCCTGACTTTC.

The chain carries TRBV23-1 and TRBJ1-1; no definite D call. TRBV23-1 is an open reading frame, and its role is uncertain. This CDR3 contains 12 residues. The V end lost 1 base, the J end lost 8 bases, and 8 bases lay between the germline ends. The CDR3 here is CASSQCHPEAFF. The CDR3 DNA is TGCGCCAGCAGTCAATGCCATCCCGAAGCTTTCTTT.

The chain combines TRBV6-1 with TRBJ2-1; D is perhaps TRBD2 (5 bases). Germline V lookup: CDR1 MNHNS, CDR2 SASEGT. The CDR3 totals 13 residues. V dropped 6 bases and J dropped 7 bases, with 13 bases sitting between them. The CDR3 DNA reads TGTGCCAGCAGGACGATGCAGCGGAATGAGCAGTTCTTC. Protein sequence: CASRTMQRNEQFF.

This clone was detected only a few times. CDR3 residues: CASSLRDYPQETQYF. CDR3 nucleotide sequence: TGCGCCAGCAGCCTCCGGGACTACCCCCAAGAGACCCAGTACTTC. V usage is TRBV4-1 and J usage is TRBJ2-5; 7 nucleotides match TRBD2. Germline V gene data show CDR1 as MGHRA and CDR2 as YSYEKL. Unmatched junction bases numbered 6, after V lost 4 bases and J lost 1 base. The CDR3 consists of 15 residues.

The chain recombines TRBV7-6 with TRBJ1-4; D possibly corresponds to TRBD1 (5 bases). Germline V lookup: CDR1 SGHVS, CDR2 FNYEAQ. V shed 7 bases and J shed 4 bases, with 16 bases lying between them. The CDR3 covers 15 residues. The CDR3 here is CASTPQRGGNEKLFF. Written as DNA, the CDR3 is TGTGCCAGCACCCCCCAAAGGGGCGGTAATGAAAAACTGTTTTTT.